These T cell receptor beta chains were read from a single sample in a study of T cell responses to AZD1222 COVID-19 vaccine. Produced via immunoSEQ multiplex PCR; TCRdb's table is partial and in-frame only. The sample contains tens of thousands of clones, roughly 90% of which appear only once. The sample consisted of peripheral blood, taken 28 days after the second AZD1222 dose. The receptor source for this set is an adult who received the AZD1222 COVID-19 vaccine. Both conserved end residues are part of each CDR3. Each record gives: J gene, CDR3 length, clone size, V gene, D gene, CDR3 DNA, CDR3 protein. The D gene is left open where the match is weak. Part of the rows lack a size; the others show once, few, many or a class for expanded clones.

j_gene: TRBJ2-5
len: 15
abundance: NA
v_gene: TRBV15
d_gene: TRBD2
CDR3nt: TGTGCCACCAGCAGAGATCCGGGGGGGGCAGAGACCCAGTACTTC
CDR3aa: CATSRDPGGAETQYF

j_gene: TRBJ1-5
len: 15
abundance: once
v_gene: TRBV6-5
d_gene: TRBD1
CDR3nt: TGTGCCAGCAGTTCGGGACAGCTTAGCAATCAGCCCCAGCATTTT
CDR3aa: CASSSGQLSNQPQHF

j_gene: TRBJ2-1
len: 14
abundance: NA
v_gene: TRBV15
d_gene: NA
CDR3nt: TGTGCCACCAGGCGCGGAGTGGTAGCCGATGAGCAGTTCTTC
CDR3aa: CATRRGVVADEQFF

j_gene: TRBJ1-3
len: 13
abundance: NA
v_gene: TRBV7-2
d_gene: NA
CDR3nt: TGTGCCAGCAGCTTAGACAGACGAAACACCATATATTTT
CDR3aa: CASSLDRRNTIYF

j_gene: TRBJ1-4
len: 13
abundance: NA
v_gene: TRBV11-2
d_gene: NA
CDR3nt: TGTGCCAGCGCAGCGGGGATTAATGAAAAACTGTTTTTT
CDR3aa: CASAAGINEKLFF

j_gene: TRBJ2-7
len: 12
abundance: NA
v_gene: TRBV30
d_gene: NA
CDR3nt: TGTGCCTGGAGCCGGTACAGTGACGAGCAGTACTTC
CDR3aa: CAWSRYSDEQYF

j_gene: TRBJ1-1
len: 10
abundance: NA
v_gene: TRBV7-9
d_gene: NA
CDR3nt: TGTGCCAGCAGCTGGACAGACACTTTCTTT
CDR3aa: CASSWTDTFF

j_gene: TRBJ1-5
len: 16
abundance: once
v_gene: TRBV7-8
d_gene: NA
CDR3nt: TGTGCCAGCAGCATACAGGGACACTATAGCAATCAGCCCCAGCATTTT
CDR3aa: CASSIQGHYSNQPQHF

j_gene: TRBJ2-7
len: 11
abundance: NA
v_gene: TRBV20-1
d_gene: NA
CDR3nt: TGCAGTGCTGGAGTGGCTTACGAGCAGTACTTC
CDR3aa: CSAGVAYEQYF

j_gene: TRBJ1-2
len: 13
abundance: NA
v_gene: TRBV5-5
d_gene: TRBD1
CDR3nt: TGTGCCAGCAGCTCGACAGGGATTAATGGCTACACCTTC
CDR3aa: CASSSTGINGYTF

j_gene: TRBJ1-1
len: 13
abundance: few
v_gene: TRBV7-9
d_gene: NA
CDR3nt: TGTGCCAGCGTTGGGACAAATAATGCGGAAGCTTTCTTT
CDR3aa: CASVGTNNAEAFF

j_gene: TRBJ1-2
len: 12
abundance: NA
v_gene: TRBV30
d_gene: NA
CDR3nt: TGTGCCAGCCTTAGGGGCGTTGTTGGCTACACCTTC
CDR3aa: CASLRGVVGYTF

j_gene: TRBJ2-1
len: 16
abundance: NA
v_gene: TRBV11-2
d_gene: TRBD2
CDR3nt: TGTGCCAGCAGCTTATTATCCGGGAGGGCCTACAATGAGCAGTTCTTC
CDR3aa: CASSLLSGRAYNEQFF

j_gene: TRBJ1-2
len: 12
abundance: NA
v_gene: TRBV30
d_gene: NA
CDR3nt: TGTGCCTGGAGTCTGGACCACTATGGCTACACCTTC
CDR3aa: CAWSLDHYGYTF

j_gene: TRBJ2-5
len: 13
abundance: NA
v_gene: TRBV27
d_gene: NA
CDR3nt: TGTGCCAGCAGTTTACAGGGAAGGGAGACCCAGTACTTC
CDR3aa: CASSLQGRETQYF

j_gene: TRBJ1-2
len: 15
abundance: NA
v_gene: TRBV6-5
d_gene: NA
CDR3nt: TGTGCCAGCAGTTACTCGGGCAGCCTCCTCTATGGCTACACCTTC
CDR3aa: CASSYSGSLLYGYTF

j_gene: TRBJ1-5
len: 15
abundance: NA
v_gene: TRBV5-1
d_gene: TRBD1
CDR3nt: TGCGCCAGCAGCTTGGGACAGGGTAGCAATCAGCCCCAGCATTTT
CDR3aa: CASSLGQGSNQPQHF

j_gene: TRBJ2-3
len: 14
abundance: NA
v_gene: TRBV14
d_gene: NA
CDR3nt: TGTGCCAGCAGCCAAATGGGGCGCTTAGATACGCAGTATTTT
CDR3aa: CASSQMGRLDTQYF

j_gene: TRBJ1-2
len: 14
abundance: NA
v_gene: TRBV18
d_gene: TRBD1
CDR3nt: TGTGCCAGCTCACCAGGGCGGGACAGCTATGGCTACACCTTC
CDR3aa: CASSPGRDSYGYTF

j_gene: TRBJ2-6
len: 16
abundance: once
v_gene: TRBV7-9
d_gene: TRBD1
CDR3nt: TGTGCCAGCAGCTCACAGGGGAAAAGAGGGGCCAACGTCCTGACTTTC
CDR3aa: CASSSQGKRGANVLTF

j_gene: TRBJ2-1
len: 18
abundance: NA
v_gene: TRBV18
d_gene: NA
CDR3nt: TGTGCCAGCTCACACGGAGGAGTAAGCGGGTCCCCCTACAATGAGCAGTTCTTC
CDR3aa: CASSHGGVSGSPYNEQFF

j_gene: TRBJ2-2
len: 13
abundance: NA
v_gene: TRBV14
d_gene: NA
CDR3nt: TGTGCCAGCAGCCCCGCGAACACCGGGGAGCTGTTTTTT
CDR3aa: CASSPANTGELFF

j_gene: TRBJ1-1
len: 15
abundance: NA
v_gene: TRBV12-5
d_gene: TRBD1
CDR3nt: TGTGCTAGTGGTAAGGGACAGGGGATGAACACTGAAGCTTTCTTT
CDR3aa: CASGKGQGMNTEAFF

j_gene: TRBJ1-2
len: 14
abundance: NA
v_gene: TRBV29-1
d_gene: TRBD1
CDR3nt: TGCAGCGTTGAAGAAGGGACAGTATACTATGGCTACACCTTC
CDR3aa: CSVEEGTVYYGYTF

j_gene: TRBJ1-2
len: 13
abundance: NA
v_gene: TRBV24-1
d_gene: NA
CDR3nt: TGTGCCACCAGTGATTTGATGGGGAATGGCTACACCTTC
CDR3aa: CATSDLMGNGYTF

j_gene: TRBJ1-3
len: 17
abundance: NA
v_gene: TRBV4-2
d_gene: NA
CDR3nt: TGTGCCAGCAGTCGCAACCACGACACCCACTCTGGAAACACCATATATTTT
CDR3aa: CASSRNHDTHSGNTIYF

j_gene: TRBJ2-7
len: 11
abundance: NA
v_gene: TRBV19
d_gene: TRBD1
CDR3nt: TGTGCCAGTCGAACAGGGGCCGAGCAGTACTTC
CDR3aa: CASRTGAEQYF